This T cell receptor (beta chain) appears in the sequencing data of a study of OX40 agonist ivuxolimab in advanced cancers. For the study at large: Patients' therapy was ivuxolimab, an antibody that acts as an agonist of OX40 (CD134). Partial responses were seen in three patients, one with hepatocellular carcinoma and two with cutaneous melanoma.

TCRdb's copy holds only in-frame clones and misses some; the assay was immunoSEQ multiplex PCR. Of tens of thousands of clones in the sample, about 85% are singletons; the top ten hold around 2%. The sequencing used CD4+ or CD8+ T cells sorted from blood, collected in a trial of the OX40 agonist ivuxolimab. The source of this sequence is an adult with an advanced solid tumor such as melanoma, head and neck, liver or kidney cancer.

CDR3 coding DNA: TGCAGCGGGGAGGCCTCGCAGGGGGCAGATACGCAGTATTTT. As protein: CSGEASQGADTQYF. The genes are TRBV29-1 and TRBJ2-3, with D tentatively TRBD1 (7 bases). With 7 bases removed from V and 4 bases from J, the gap between germline ends came to 18 bases. This CDR3 has 14 amino acids. Germline V CDR1 and CDR2: SQVTM, ANQGSEA.